The 18 T cell receptor beta chains below all came from one sample that was sequenced in a study of preoperative IRX-2 immunotherapy in early breast cancer. The protocol was immunoSEQ multiplex PCR, while the TCRdb copy is restricted to in-frame clones and leaves out a portion. The sample records roughly 30,000 clones, over 80% being singletons. Sample treatment: preoperative locoregional IRX-2 cytokine immunotherapy. Sample: lymph node tissue, taken from a patient treated with IRX-2 immunotherapy. These receptors all come from a human donor with breast cancer.

The chain couples TRBV30 to TRBJ2-3; D remains unclear. The CDR3 is made up of 14 amino acids. V lost 0 bases and J 2 bases, leaving 9 bases between the germline ends. Germline-derived CDR1 and CDR2 are GTSNPN and SVGIG (reference sequence). The chain's CDR3 is CAWSVAENTDTQYF. In nucleotides, the CDR3 is TGTGCCTGGAGTGTGGCGGAAAACACAGATACGCAGTATTTT.

V is TRBV25-1 and J is TRBJ1-6; 9 nucleotides agree with TRBD1. Germline trimming cut 9 bases from V and 10 bases from J; bases unmatched to any gene: 7. CDR1 and CDR2 (germline): MGHDK, SYGVNS. The CDR3 extends over 13 amino acids. The CDR3 DNA sequence: TGTGCCAGGAAGGACAGGGGTAAATCACCCCTCCACTTT. It codes for CARKDRGKSPLHF.

This chain uses TRBV9 with TRBJ1-3; 8 bases line up with TRBD1. The CDR3 loop spans 16 amino acids. V was clipped by 4 bases and J by 1 base; unmatched bases: 7. Germline V gives CDR1 SGDLS, CDR2 YYNGEE. CDR3 DNA sequence: TGTGCCAGCAGCAGGCACCGGACAGGGTCTGGAAACACCATATATTTT. Translated: CASSRHRTGSGNTIYF.

This rearrangement joins TRBV19 to TRBJ2-1, with 8 bases identical to TRBD1. CDR1 is LNHDA and CDR2 is SQIVND in the germline V gene (reference sequence). The CDR3 totals 13 residues. With 8 bases clipped from V and 7 bases from J, the junction kept 7 bases outside the gene matches. CDR3 sequence reads: CASSLRGRNEQFF. CDR3 bases: TGTGCCAGTTCCCTCAGGGGGCGGAATGAGCAGTTCTTC.

This rearrangement joins TRBV6-8 to TRBJ1-4, with D possibly TRBD1 on 5 matching bases. Per germline, CDR1 MNHGY and CDR2 SAAAGT. Trimming took off 5 bases at V and 5 bases at J, with 21 bases between the two ends. This CDR3 is 17 amino acids long. CDR3 loop: CASSRDTGWGVNEKLFF. In DNA, the CDR3 is TGTGCCAGCAGTAGAGATACTGGGTGGGGCGTGAATGAAAAACTGTTTTTT.

The chain uses TRBV19 and TRBJ1-2; TRBD1 matches 12 bases. Germline values: CDR1 LNHDA, CDR2 SQIVND (reference sequence). V lost 3 bases and J lost 2; bases outside the gene matches: 4. This CDR3 has 16 residues. The DNA for the CDR3 is TGTGCCAGTAGTATCCAGGGACAGGGGGCAAACTATGGCTACACCTTC. Amino acid sequence: CASSIQGQGANYGYTF.

The chain joins TRBV18 to TRBJ2-7, with D possibly being TRBD2 (5 bases). Germline lookup yields CDR1 KGHSH and CDR2 LQKENI. The CDR3 is 13 amino acids. V was pared by 2 bases and J by 6 bases, with 11 bases between. The CDR3: CASSPGNRGEQYF. The CDR3 region has the DNA TGTGCCAGCTCACCAGGGAATCGGGGCGAGCAGTACTTC.

The chain carries TRBV18 and TRBJ2-1, with unresolved D. The CDR3 totals 15 residues. CDR1 and CDR2 (germline): KGHSH, LQKENI. V shed 3 bases and J shed 0 bases, with 9 bases lying between them. The CDR3 loop reads CASSPIADSYNEQFF. The CDR3 DNA follows: TGTGCCAGCTCACCGATAGCAGACTCCTACAATGAGCAGTTCTTC.

This clone occurred a few times. The chain has TRBV19 and TRBJ1-2; 7 bases are shared with TRBD1. Germline CDR1 reads LNHDA; CDR2 reads SQIVND (reference sequence). V lost 4 bases and J lost 4; bases outside the gene matches: 6. The CDR3 runs to 14 residues. The CDR3 DNA follows: TGTGCCAGTAGTAGGAGGGGGCATTCCTATGGCTACACCTTC. As protein: CASSRRGHSYGYTF.

The chain has TRBV5-1 and TRBJ1-1; D may be TRBD1 (6 bases). Germline lookup yields CDR1 SGHRS and CDR2 YFSETQ. The CDR3 loop spans 15 amino acids. V was pared by 0 bases and J by 6 bases, with 15 bases between. The CDR3 is CASSLGGQGRPEAFF. As DNA, the CDR3 is TGCGCCAGCAGCTTGGGAGGGCAGGGGAGACCTGAAGCTTTCTTT. Full variable domain (remainder filled in from reference TRBV5-1 and TRBJ1-1): KAGVTQTPRYLIKTRGQQVTLSCSPISGHRSVSWYQQTPGQGLQFLFEYFSETQRNKGNFPGRFSGRQFSNSRSEMNVSTLELGDSALYLCASSLGGQGRPEAFFGQGTRLTVV.

The V gene is TRBV18, the J gene TRBJ1-4; a weak D match, TRBD1 (6 bases). Trimming shortened V by 3 bases and J by 7 bases, and 18 bases separated the two germline ends. This CDR3 is built from 16 residues. CDR1 is KGHSH, CDR2 LQKENI, per germline. The CDR3 DNA sequence: TGTGCCAGCTCACCTTCTTCCCAGGGGACGGCTGAAAAACTGTTTTTT. The encoded protein is CASSPSSQGTAEKLFF.

The CDR3 DNA follows: TGTGCCAGCAGCCCTTCGTTGGCTACTGCGAACACCGGGGAGCTGTTTTTT. This translates into CASSPSLATANTGELFF. The chain joins TRBV11-3 to TRBJ2-2, with D unresolved. Germline-derived CDR1 and CDR2 are SGHNT and YENEEA. V shed 5 bases and J shed 0 bases, with 16 bases lying between them. The CDR3 consists of 17 residues. Using reference TRBV11-3 and TRBJ2-2 for the parts outside the CDR3, the full variable domain is EAGVVQSPRYKIIEKKQPVAFWCNPISGHNTLYWYLQNLGQGPELLIRYENEEAVDDSQLPKDRFSAERLKGVDSTLKIQPAELGDSAVYLCASSPSLATANTGELFFGEGSRLTVL.

The V and J genes are TRBV28 and TRBJ1-2; D call uncertain. The CDR3 has 15 amino acids. The V gene's germline CDR1 is MDHEN and CDR2 SYDVKM. Trimming took 5 bases from V and 8 from J, leaving 21 bases between them. In nucleotides, the CDR3 is TGTGCCAGCAGTGCATTGGGCGGAGGCTGGATAGGCTACACCTTC. Its protein product is CASSALGGGWIGYTF.

This sequence joins TRBV6-8 and TRBJ1-5, with D unresolved. The CDR3 totals 13 residues. Germline CDR1 reads MNHGY; CDR2 reads SAAAGT. V was trimmed by 11 bases and J by 4 bases, leaving 15 bases between them. In nucleotides, the CDR3 is TGTGCCGCGACCTTGGGGTTTAATCAGCCCCAGCATTTT. Translation gives CAATLGFNQPQHF.

The sample holds a few counts of this clone. The chain links TRBV6-8 to TRBJ1-3; D is undetermined. Trimming stripped 6 bases from V and 0 bases from J, with 3 bases between. Germline assignment: CDR1 MNHGY and CDR2 SAAAGT. This CDR3 has 12 residues. CDR3 DNA: TGTGCCAGCAGGGCCTCTGGAAACACCATATATTTT. Translating gives CASRASGNTIYF.

The rearrangement joins TRBV28 to TRBJ2-5; no firm D call. The germline V gene encodes CDR1 MDHEN and CDR2 SYDVKM. V dropped 5 bases and J dropped 5 bases, with 18 bases sitting between them. CDR3 size: 15 residues. This chain's CDR3 is CASSPYSGFGETQYF. The CDR3 bases are TGTGCCAGCAGTCCATACTCCGGTTTTGGGGAGACCCAGTACTTC. Together with reference TRBV28 and TRBJ2-5, the CDR3 gives the full variable domain: DVKVTQSSRYLVKRTGEKVFLECVQDMDHENMFWYRQDPGLGLRLIYFSYDVKMKEKGDIPEGYSVSREKKERFSLILESASTNQTSMYLCASSPYSGFGETQYFGPGTRLLVL.

V is TRBV29-1 and J is TRBJ1-1, with 9 bases aligning to TRBD1. The V segment lost 4 bases and the J segment 7 bases; nucleotides outside the gene matches: 7. Germline values: CDR1 SQVTM, CDR2 ANQGSEA. There are 13 residues in the CDR3. CDR3 DNA: TGCAGCGTTGCGGGGACAGGGAGAAATGAAGCTTTCTTT. Its translation: CSVAGTGRNEAFF.

This chain joins TRBV30 and TRBJ1-2, with D unclear. CDR3 length: 13 residues. Germline CDR1 is GTSNPN and CDR2 is SVGIG (reference sequence). V was trimmed by 5 bases and J by 4 bases, leaving 14 bases between them. The CDR3 loop reads CAWDPQPAYGYTF. The CDR3 coding sequence is TGTGCCTGGGATCCACAGCCAGCCTATGGCTACACCTTC.